This record concerns one T cell receptor (beta chain) sequence. Its antigen remains undetermined. Per-base quality was not reported, and no clone a single base away is much larger than it. TCRbeta CDR3 regions were amplified and barcoded by two-step multiplex PCR on the immunoSEQ human TCRbeta survey platform. Libraries were sequenced on Illumina instruments, with IgH sequenced in parallel from the same samples. The authors' pipeline ran thus. To remove PCR and sequencing errors, raw reads were filtered against the IMGT V, D, J definitions and then binned using a nearest-neighbor algorithm. Clones were defined by identical nucleotide sequence; differential abundance between tissues used per-clone Fisher exact tests with pFDR threshold p<0.01. A minimum inclusion filter of 10 in either sample excluded clones with frequencies too low for statistical inference. The immunoSEQ Analyzer was used for pairwise clonal comparisons, and IMGT tools were used to assess gene family usage. TCRdb's version of the immuneACCESS table is confined to in-frame rearrangements and falls short of the full clone set. An unresolved V gene accounts for under half of the shortfall where checked; the remainder is of unknown origin. V, J and clone size were drawn from that table, and D and trimming were deduced from the DNA. The table for this sample lists just over 45,000 clones; about four fifths of them were counted only once. The ten biggest clones cover about 0.37% of the sample.

The DNeasy Blood and Tissue Kit was used to extract roughly 1.9-3.4 ug of genomic DNA from umbilical cord blood or frozen pancreas. This specimen belongs to a study of fetal regulatory T cell absence and autoimmunity (dated by TCRdb to about 2017). Notes on the research overall: The IPEX patients showed exocrine pancreas autoimmunity in the absence of clinical diabetes.

The CDR3 goes from the cysteine to the phenylalanine over 14 residues. CDR3 DNA is the only sequence kept; it has 42 bases, read in frame from the first base. Trimming takes 0 bases from V and 5 bases from J, and the germline ends sit 11 bases apart. CDR1 and CDR2, looked up from the germline V gene, are SGHRS and YFSETQ. The paper as a whole reports these results and caveats: The oligoclonal enrichment was interpreted as support for antigen-driven autoimmunity in the pancreas before birth in IPEX syndrome. Compared with cord blood, the pancreas TCR compartment showed significant oligoclonal enrichment, and some top clones were enriched more than 90-fold. TRB gene family usage was broadly similar between cord blood and pancreas, resembling published neonatal and adult repertoires.

The material sequenced was cord blood. The rearrangement joined TRBV5-1 to TRBJ2-5, with the identity of the D gene unclear. The sequence was obtained from a newborn boy with IPEX syndrome. The DNA is as follows: TGCGCCAGCAGCTTGGGCTTTAGTCGGGAGACCCAGTACTTC. This translates into CASSLGFSRETQYF. Beyond the CDR3, the reference TRBV5-1 and TRBJ2-5 genes provide the residues; the full variable domain reads: KAGVTQTPRYLIKTRGQQVTLSCSPISGHRSVSWYQQTPGQGLQFLFEYFSETQRNKGNFPGRFSGRQFSNSRSEMNVSTLELGDSALYLCASSLGFSRETQYFGPGTRLLVL.